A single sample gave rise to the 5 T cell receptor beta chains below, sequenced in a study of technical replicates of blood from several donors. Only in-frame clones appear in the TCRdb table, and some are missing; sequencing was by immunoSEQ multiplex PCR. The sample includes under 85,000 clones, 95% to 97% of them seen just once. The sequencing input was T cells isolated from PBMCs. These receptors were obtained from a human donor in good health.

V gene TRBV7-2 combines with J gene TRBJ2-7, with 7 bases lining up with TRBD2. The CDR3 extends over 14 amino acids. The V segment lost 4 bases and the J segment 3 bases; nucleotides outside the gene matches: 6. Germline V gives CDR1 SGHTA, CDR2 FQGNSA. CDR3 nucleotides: TGTGCCAGCAGCTCCGGTAGCGGGTTCTACGAGCAGTACTTC. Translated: CASSSGSGFYEQYF.

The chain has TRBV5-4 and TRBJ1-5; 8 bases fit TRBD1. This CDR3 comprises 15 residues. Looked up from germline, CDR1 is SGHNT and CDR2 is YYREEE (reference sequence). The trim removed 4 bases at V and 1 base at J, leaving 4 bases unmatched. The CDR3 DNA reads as TGTGCCAGCAGCCTCGGACAGGGCAGCAATCAGCCCCAGCATTTT. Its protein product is CASSLGQGSNQPQHF.

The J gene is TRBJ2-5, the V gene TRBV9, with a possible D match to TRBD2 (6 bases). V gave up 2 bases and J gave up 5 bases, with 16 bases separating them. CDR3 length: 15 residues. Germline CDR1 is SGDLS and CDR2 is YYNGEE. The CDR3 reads CASSVDLTSWETQYF. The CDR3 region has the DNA TGTGCCAGCAGCGTCGATTTGACTAGTTGGGAGACCCAGTACTTC.

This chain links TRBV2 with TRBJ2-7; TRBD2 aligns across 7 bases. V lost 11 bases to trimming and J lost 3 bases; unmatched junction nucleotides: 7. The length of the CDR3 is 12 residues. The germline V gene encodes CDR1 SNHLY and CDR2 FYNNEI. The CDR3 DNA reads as TGTGCCTTGACTAGCACCAACTACGAGCAGTACTTC. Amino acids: CALTSTNYEQYF.

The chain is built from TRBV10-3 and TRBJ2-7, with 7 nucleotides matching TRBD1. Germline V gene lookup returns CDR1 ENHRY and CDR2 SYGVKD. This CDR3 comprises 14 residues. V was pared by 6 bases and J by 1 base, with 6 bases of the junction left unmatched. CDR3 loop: CAISTRDRSYEQYF. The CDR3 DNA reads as TGTGCCATCAGCACTAGGGACAGATCCTACGAGCAGTACTTC.